A selection of T cell receptor beta chains follows, all from one sample in a study of T cells after yellow fever vaccination. TCRdb independently ran MiXCR on the 5' RACE reads; one entry per CDR3 protein. The table includes 150,000 to 200,000 distinct CDR3 sequences, 11% detected once. The input for sequencing was CD8+ T cells sorted from PBMCs, taken 15 days after the yellow fever booster vaccination. All receptors come from a man between 18 and 29 years old who received the YFV17D yellow fever vaccine. The CDR3 runs from the conserved cysteine through the conserved F or W.

V gene,J gene,CDR3 protein
TRBV12-3/TRBV12-4,TRBJ2-4,CASAESGGGNIQYF
TRBV18,TRBJ2-3,CAASDNTDTQYF
TRBV6-5,TRBJ2-2,CASSYVGGNTGELFF
TRBV6-2/TRBV6-3,TRBJ1-1,CASTLGIAAEAFF
TRBV7-2,TRBJ2-7,CASSSGPSSYEQYF
TRBV29-1,TRBJ1-1,CSAKQGEKAFF
TRBV6-5,TRBJ2-1,CASRSGGDEQFF
TRBV23-1,TRBJ2-7,CASSQSGTGAEQYF
TRBV2,TRBJ2-1,CASRPEGRLSDNEQFF
TRBV4-1,TRBJ1-2,CASSQEPQNYGYTF
TRBV9,TRBJ2-1,CASSLADSYNEQFF
TRBV12-3/TRBV12-4,TRBJ2-7,CASSFASGGNEQYF
TRBV7-9,TRBJ2-5,CASSLQLGPGETQYF
TRBV4-2,TRBJ2-7,CASSQGSDPHHEQYF
TRBV4-1,TRBJ1-2,CASSPDGYGGYTF
TRBV6-2/TRBV6-3,TRBJ1-2,CASSPGQVYGYTF
TRBV12-3/TRBV12-4,TRBJ2-1,CASSLGRGGAGEQFF
TRBV4-1,TRBJ2-7,CASSQEGYFGSYEQYF
TRBV18,TRBJ1-5,CASSLLGPGKNQPQHF
TRBV7-9,TRBJ2-7,CASSLGRTDAYEQYF
TRBV7-9,TRBJ2-3,CASSYRLGAQYF
TRBV10-3,TRBJ2-3,CAISEPSGGGADTQYF
TRBV29-1,TRBJ1-2,CSVDRGPYYGYTF
TRBV4-1,TRBJ2-1,CASSQQPDRLIYNEQFF
TRBV7-6,TRBJ2-1,CASSRDRQQFF
TRBV15,TRBJ2-2,CATSRDRGTGELFF
TRBV13,TRBJ1-1,CASSSLQGVDTEAFF
TRBV18,TRBJ2-5,CASSPPLQGLETQYF
TRBV10-3,TRBJ2-1,CAILDTSYNEQFF
TRBV7-9,TRBJ2-7,CASSFQRQTTYEQYF
TRBV29-1,TRBJ2-2,CSVLELGRGQAGELFF
TRBV18,TRBJ2-7,CASSPPNTDSYEQYF
TRBV15,TRBJ1-1,CATSRASRNTEAFF
TRBV19,TRBJ1-3,CASSIGGPGNTIYF
TRBV11-2,TRBJ1-4,CASSLGRNEKLFF
TRBV12-3/TRBV12-4,TRBJ2-7,CASSFVRDRTYEQYF
TRBV12-3/TRBV12-4,TRBJ2-7,CASSLSDSYYEQYF
TRBV6-5,TRBJ2-7,CASSYLGRRDYEQYF
TRBV12-5,TRBJ2-2,CASRDSSTGELFF
TRBV27,TRBJ2-3,CASSTLASGEADTQYF
TRBV6-5,TRBJ2-5,CASSKGTLGVIDAQYF
TRBV7-6,TRBJ2-7,CASSLGAGGREQYF
TRBV4-1,TRBJ1-1,CASRTGLDTEAFF
TRBV7-6,TRBJ2-1,CASSSPGGWGNEQFF
TRBV11-2,TRBJ2-7,CASSLGGSYEQYF
TRBV6-1,TRBJ2-7,CASMDQGQGGAKQYF
TRBV5-1,TRBJ1-3,CASSLVVRAAGSGNTIYF